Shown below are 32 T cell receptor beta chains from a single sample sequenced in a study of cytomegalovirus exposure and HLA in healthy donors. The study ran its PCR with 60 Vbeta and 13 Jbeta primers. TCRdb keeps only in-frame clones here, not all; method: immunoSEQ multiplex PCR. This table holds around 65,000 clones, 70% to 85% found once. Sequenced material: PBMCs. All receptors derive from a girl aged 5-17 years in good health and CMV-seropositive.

CDR3 coding DNA: TGCGCCAGCAGCCAAGGCTTATTCTCCCAAACTTGGCGAGGTAACTATGGCTACACCTTC. It encodes CASSQGLFSQTWRGNYGYTF. The chain joins TRBV4-1 to TRBJ1-2; no clear D gene. The ends were cut back, 1 base at V and 1 base at J, with 25 bases in the middle. The CDR3 contains 20 residues. Per the germline V gene, CDR1 is MGHRA and CDR2 is YSYEKL.

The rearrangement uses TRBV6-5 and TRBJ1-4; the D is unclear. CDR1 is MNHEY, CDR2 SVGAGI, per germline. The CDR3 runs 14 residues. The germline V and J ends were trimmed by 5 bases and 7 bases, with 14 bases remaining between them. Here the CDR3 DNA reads TGTGCCAGCAGTGTGGAGTTTCGGGGTGAAAAACTGTTTTTT. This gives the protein CASSVEFRGEKLFF.

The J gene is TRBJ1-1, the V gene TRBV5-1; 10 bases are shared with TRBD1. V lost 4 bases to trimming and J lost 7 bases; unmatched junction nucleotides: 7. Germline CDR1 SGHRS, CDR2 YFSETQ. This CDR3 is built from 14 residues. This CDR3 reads CASSPGQGTHEAFF. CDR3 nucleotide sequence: TGCGCCAGCAGCCCGGGACAGGGGACTCATGAAGCTTTCTTT. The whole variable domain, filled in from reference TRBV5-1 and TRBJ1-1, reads KAGVTQTPRYLIKTRGQQVTLSCSPISGHRSVSWYQQTPGQGLQFLFEYFSETQRNKGNFPGRFSGRQFSNSRSEMNVSTLELGDSALYLCASSPGQGTHEAFFGQGTRLTVV.

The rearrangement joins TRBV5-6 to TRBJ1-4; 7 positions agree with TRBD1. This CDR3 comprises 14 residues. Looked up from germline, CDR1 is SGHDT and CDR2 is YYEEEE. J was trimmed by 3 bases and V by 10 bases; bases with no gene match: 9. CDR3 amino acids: CASFKGAANEKLFF. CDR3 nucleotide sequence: TGTGCCTCCTTTAAGGGGGCAGCTAATGAAAAACTGTTTTTT. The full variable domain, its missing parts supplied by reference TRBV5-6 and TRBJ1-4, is DAGVTQSPTHLIKTRGQQVTLRCSPKSGHDTVSWYQQALGQGPQFIFQYYEEEERQRGNFPDRFSGHQFPNYSSELNVNALLLGDSALYLCASFKGAANEKLFFGSGTQLSVL.

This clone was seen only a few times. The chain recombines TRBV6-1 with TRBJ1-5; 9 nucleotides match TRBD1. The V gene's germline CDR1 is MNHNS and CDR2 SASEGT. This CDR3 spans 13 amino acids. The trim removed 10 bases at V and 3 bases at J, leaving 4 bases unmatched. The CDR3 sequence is CAIRDRVNQPQHF. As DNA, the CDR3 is TGTGCCATCCGGGACAGGGTCAATCAGCCCCAGCATTTT.

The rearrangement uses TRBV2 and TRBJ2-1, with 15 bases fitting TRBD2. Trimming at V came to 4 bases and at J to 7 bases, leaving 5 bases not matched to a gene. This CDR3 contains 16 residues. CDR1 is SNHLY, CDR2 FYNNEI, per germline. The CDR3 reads CASSGRTSGGANEQFF. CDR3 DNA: TGTGCCAGCAGTGGACGGACTAGCGGGGGGGCAAATGAGCAGTTCTTC.

DNA for the CDR3: TGTGCCAGCGGTTCCACCGGGGCCTACGAGCAGTACTTC. Translated: CASGSTGAYEQYF. The gene calls are TRBV2 and TRBJ2-7, with TRBD2 as a possible D gene (5 bases). Germline values: CDR1 SNHLY, CDR2 FYNNEI. This CDR3 comprises 13 residues. V shed 8 bases and J shed 2 bases, with 13 bases lying between them.

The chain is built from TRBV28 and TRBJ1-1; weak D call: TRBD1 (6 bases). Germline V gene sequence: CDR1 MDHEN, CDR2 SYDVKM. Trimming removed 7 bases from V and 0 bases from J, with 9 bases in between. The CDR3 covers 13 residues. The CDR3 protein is CASTGHMNTEAFF. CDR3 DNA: TGTGCCAGCACGGGACATATGAACACTGAAGCTTTCTTT.

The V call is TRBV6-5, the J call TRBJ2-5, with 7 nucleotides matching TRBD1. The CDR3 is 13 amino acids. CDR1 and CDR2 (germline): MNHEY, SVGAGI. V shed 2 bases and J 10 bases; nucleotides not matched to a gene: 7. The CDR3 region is CASSYRQGGDQYF. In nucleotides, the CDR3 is TGTGCCAGCAGTTACCGACAGGGTGGGGACCAGTACTTC.

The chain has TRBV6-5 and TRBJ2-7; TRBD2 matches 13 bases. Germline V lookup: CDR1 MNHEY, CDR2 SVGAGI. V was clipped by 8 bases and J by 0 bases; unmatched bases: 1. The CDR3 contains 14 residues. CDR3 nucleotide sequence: TGTGCCAGCCGGACTAGCGGGAGCTCCTACGAGCAGTACTTC. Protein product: CASRTSGSSYEQYF.

The CDR3 sequence is CASSIGPDRVISPLHF. The CDR3 DNA reads TGTGCCAGCAGTATAGGACCGGACAGGGTTATATCACCCCTCCACTTT. The V call is TRBV27, the J call TRBJ1-6; 8 bases are a match to TRBD1. Germline CDR1 MNHEY, CDR2 SMNVEV (reference sequence). The CDR3 contains 16 residues. With 5 bases clipped from V and 10 bases from J, the junction kept 13 bases outside the gene matches.

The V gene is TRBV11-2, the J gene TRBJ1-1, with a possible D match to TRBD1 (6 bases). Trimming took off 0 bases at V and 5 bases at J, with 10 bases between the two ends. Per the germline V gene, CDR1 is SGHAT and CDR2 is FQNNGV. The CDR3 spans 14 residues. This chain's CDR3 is CASSLDQGWTEAFF. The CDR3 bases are TGTGCCAGCAGCTTAGATCAGGGGTGGACTGAAGCTTTCTTT.

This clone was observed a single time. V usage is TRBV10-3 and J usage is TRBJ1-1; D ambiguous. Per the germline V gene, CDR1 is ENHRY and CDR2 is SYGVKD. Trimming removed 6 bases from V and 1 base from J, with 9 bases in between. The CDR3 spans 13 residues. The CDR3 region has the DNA TGTGCCATCAGGACCGGGGAGAACACTGAAGCTTTCTTT. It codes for CAIRTGENTEAFF.

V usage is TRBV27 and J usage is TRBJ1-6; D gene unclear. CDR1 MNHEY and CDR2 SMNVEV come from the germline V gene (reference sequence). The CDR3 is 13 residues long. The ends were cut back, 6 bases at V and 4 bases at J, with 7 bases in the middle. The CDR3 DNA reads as TGTGCCAGCAGGACGGGATATAATTCACCCCTCCACTTT. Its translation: CASRTGYNSPLHF.

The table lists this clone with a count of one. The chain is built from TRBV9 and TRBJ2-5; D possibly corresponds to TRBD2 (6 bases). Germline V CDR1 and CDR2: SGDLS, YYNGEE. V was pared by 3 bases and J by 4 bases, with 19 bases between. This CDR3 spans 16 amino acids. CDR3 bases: TGTGCCAGCAGCGCAGAGATCTGGGGAGCGGGAGAGACCCAGTACTTC. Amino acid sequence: CASSAEIWGAGETQYF. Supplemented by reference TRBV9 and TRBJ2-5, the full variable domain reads DSGVTQTPKHLITATGQRVTLRCSPRSGDLSVYWYQQSLDQGLQFLIQYYNGEERAKGNILERFSAQQFPDLHSELNLSSLELGDSALYFCASSAEIWGAGETQYFGPGTRLLVL.

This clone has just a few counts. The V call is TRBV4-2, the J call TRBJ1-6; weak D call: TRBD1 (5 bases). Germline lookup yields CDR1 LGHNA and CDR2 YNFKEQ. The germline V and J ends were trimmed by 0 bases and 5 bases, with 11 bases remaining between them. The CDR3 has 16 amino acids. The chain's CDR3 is CASSQEYRLDNSPLHF. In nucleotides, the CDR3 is TGTGCCAGCAGCCAAGAATACAGGTTAGATAATTCACCCCTCCACTTT.

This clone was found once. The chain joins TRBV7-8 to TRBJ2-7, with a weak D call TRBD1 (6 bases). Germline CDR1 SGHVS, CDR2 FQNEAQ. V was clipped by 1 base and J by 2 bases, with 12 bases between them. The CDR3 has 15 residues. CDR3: CASSLEVQGPYEQYF. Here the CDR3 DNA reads TGTGCCAGCAGCTTAGAAGTACAGGGCCCCTACGAGCAGTACTTC.

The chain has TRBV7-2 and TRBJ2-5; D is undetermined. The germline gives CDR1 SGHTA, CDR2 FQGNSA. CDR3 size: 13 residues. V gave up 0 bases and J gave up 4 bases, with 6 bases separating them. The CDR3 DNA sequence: TGTGCCAGCAGCTTAGCCAGGTTAGAGACCCAGTACTTC. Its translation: CASSLARLETQYF.

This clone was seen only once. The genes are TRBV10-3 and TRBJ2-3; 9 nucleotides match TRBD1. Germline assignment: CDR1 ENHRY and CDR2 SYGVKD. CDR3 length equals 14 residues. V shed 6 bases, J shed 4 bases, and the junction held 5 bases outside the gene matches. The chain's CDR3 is CAISSRQGADTQYF. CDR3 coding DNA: TGTGCCATCAGCTCGCGACAGGGGGCAGATACGCAGTATTTT.

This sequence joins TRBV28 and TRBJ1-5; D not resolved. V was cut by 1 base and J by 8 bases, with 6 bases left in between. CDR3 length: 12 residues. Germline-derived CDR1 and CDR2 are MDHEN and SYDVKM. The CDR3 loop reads CASSLLREPQHF. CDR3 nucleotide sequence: TGTGCCAGCAGTTTATTGAGGGAGCCCCAGCATTTT.

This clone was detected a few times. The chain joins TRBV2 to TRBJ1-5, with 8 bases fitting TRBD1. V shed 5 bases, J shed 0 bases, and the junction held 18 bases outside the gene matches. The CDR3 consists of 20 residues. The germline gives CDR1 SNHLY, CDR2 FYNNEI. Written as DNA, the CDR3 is TGTGCCAGCAGTCTCTATCCAGGGGGCGCGGGGCGATATAGCAATCAGCCCCAGCATTTT. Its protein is CASSLYPGGAGRYSNQPQHF.

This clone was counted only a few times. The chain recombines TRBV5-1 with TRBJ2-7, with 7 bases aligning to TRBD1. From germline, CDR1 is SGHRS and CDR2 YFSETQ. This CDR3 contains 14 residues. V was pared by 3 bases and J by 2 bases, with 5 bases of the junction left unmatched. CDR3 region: CASSSYRGPYEQYF. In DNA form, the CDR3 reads TGCGCCAGCAGCTCGTACAGGGGCCCCTACGAGCAGTACTTC.

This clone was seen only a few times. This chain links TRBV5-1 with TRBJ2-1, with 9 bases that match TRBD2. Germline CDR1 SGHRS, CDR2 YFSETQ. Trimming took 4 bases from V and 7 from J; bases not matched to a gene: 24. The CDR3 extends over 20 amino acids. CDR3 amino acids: CASSQATRRGAGGQGNEQFF. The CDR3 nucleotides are TGCGCCAGCAGCCAAGCGACAAGAAGGGGGGCGGGAGGGCAGGGGAATGAGCAGTTCTTC.

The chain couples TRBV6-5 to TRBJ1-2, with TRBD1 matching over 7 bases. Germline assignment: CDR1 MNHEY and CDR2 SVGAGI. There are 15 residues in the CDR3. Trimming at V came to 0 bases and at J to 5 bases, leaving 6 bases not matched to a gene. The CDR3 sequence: CASSYSRTGEYGYTF. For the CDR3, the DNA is TGTGCCAGCAGTTACTCGAGAACAGGGGAGTATGGCTACACCTTC.

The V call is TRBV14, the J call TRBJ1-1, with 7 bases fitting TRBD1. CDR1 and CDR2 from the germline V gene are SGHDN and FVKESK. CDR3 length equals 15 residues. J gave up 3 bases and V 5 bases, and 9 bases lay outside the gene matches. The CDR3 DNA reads TGTGCCAGCAGCTCTCGGACAGGAGGAGACACTGAAGCTTTCTTT. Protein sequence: CASSSRTGGDTEAFF.

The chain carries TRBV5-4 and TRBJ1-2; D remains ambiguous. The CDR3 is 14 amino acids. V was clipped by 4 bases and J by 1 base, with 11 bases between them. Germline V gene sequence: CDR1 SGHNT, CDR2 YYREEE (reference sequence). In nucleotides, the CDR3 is TGTGCCAGCAGCCCCGAAACAAGTAACTATGGCTACACCTTC. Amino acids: CASSPETSNYGYTF. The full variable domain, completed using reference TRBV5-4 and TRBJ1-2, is ETGVTQSPTHLIKTRGQQVTLRCSSQSGHNTVSWYQQALGQGPQFIFQYYREEENGRGNFPPRFSGLQFPNYSSELNVNALELDDSALYLCASSPETSNYGYTFGSGTRLTVV.

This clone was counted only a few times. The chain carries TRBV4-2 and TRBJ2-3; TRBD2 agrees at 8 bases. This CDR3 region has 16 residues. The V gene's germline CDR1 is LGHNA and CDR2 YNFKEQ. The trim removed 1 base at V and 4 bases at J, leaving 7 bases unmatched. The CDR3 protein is CASSQAGGGISDTQYF. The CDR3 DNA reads TGTGCCAGCAGCCAAGCCGGCGGGGGGATTTCAGATACGCAGTATTTT.

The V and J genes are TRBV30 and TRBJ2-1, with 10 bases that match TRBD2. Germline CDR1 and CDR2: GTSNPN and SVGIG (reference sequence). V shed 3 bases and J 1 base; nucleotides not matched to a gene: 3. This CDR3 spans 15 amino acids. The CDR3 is CAWRPTSGSYNEQFF. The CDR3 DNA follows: TGTGCCTGGAGGCCGACTAGCGGGTCCTACAATGAGCAGTTCTTC.

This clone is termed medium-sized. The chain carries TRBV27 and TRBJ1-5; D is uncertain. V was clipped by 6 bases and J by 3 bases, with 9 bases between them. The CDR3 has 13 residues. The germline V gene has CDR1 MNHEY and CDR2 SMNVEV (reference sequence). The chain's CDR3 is CASRQATNQPQHF. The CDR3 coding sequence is TGTGCCAGCAGGCAGGCTACCAATCAGCCCCAGCATTTT.

The CDR3 DNA reads as TGTGCCAGCAGTGTTGCGGGAGTTGCCTACGAGCAGTACTTC. It codes for CASSVAGVAYEQYF. The genes are TRBV25-1 and TRBJ2-7; 7 bases are a match to TRBD2. The V gene end was trimmed by 4 bases and the J gene end by 2 bases; junction bases not matched to a gene: 5. The germline CDR1 and CDR2 sequences are MGHDK and SYGVNS. The CDR3 is 14 residues long.

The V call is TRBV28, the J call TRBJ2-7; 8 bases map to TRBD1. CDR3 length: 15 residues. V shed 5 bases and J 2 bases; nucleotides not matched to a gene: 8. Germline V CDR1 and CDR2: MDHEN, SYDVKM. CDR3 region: CASSDHGQGPYEQYF. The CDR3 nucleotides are TGTGCCAGCAGTGACCACGGACAGGGACCCTACGAGCAGTACTTC.

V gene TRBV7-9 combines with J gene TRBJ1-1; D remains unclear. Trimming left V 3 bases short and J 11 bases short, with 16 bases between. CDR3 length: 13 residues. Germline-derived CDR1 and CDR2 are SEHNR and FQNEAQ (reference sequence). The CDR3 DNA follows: TGTGCCAGCAGCTTGAGAGCCGGCGGTGGGGCTTTCTTT. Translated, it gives CASSLRAGGGAFF.